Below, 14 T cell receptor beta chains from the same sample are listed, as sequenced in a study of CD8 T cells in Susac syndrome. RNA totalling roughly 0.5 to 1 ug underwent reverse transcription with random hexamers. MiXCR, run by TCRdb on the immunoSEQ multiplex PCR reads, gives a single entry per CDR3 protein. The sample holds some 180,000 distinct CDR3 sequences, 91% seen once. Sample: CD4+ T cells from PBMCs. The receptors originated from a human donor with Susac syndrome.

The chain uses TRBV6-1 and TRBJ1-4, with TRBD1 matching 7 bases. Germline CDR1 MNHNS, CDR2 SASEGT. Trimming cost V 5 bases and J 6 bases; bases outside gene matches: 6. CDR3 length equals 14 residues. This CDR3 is CASSNRGGYEKLFF. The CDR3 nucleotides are TGTGCCAGCAGTAACAGGGGAGGGTATGAAAAACTGTTTTTT.

Here the CDR3 reads CASSQERGGETQYF. In DNA, the CDR3 is TGTGCCAGCAGCCAAGAAAGGGGAGGAGAGACCCAGTACTTC. The genes are TRBV14 and TRBJ2-5, with a weak D call TRBD2 (6 bases). CDR1 is SGHDN and CDR2 is FVKESK in the germline V gene. The CDR3 length is 14 residues. V was clipped by 0 bases and J by 4 bases, with 9 bases between them.

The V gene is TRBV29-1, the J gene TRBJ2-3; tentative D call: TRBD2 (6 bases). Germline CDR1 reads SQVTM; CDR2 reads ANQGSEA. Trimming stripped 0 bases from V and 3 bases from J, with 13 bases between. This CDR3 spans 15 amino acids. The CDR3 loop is CSVEDRRRGTDTQYF. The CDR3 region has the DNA TGCAGCGTTGAAGATCGTCGACGGGGGACAGATACGCAGTATTTT.

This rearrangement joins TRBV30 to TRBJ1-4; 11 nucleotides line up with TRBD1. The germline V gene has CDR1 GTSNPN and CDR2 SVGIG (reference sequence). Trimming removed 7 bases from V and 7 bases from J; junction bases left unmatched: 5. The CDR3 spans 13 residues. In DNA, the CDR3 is TGTGCCTTACCGGGACAGGGGGGTGAAAAACTGTTTTTT. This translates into CALPGQGGEKLFF.

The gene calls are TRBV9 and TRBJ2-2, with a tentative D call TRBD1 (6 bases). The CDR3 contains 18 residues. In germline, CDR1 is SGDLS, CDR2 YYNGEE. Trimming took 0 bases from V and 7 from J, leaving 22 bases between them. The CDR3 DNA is TGTGCCAGCAGCGTAGGGTGGGGGCCCCTTGGGGCCAGCGGGGAGCTGTTTTTT. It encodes CASSVGWGPLGASGELFF.

CDR3 DNA: TGTGCCAGCAGTTCAGGGGCCGGGGGTAAACTGTTTTTT. It specifies CASSSGAGGKLFF. The chain has TRBV2 and TRBJ1-4, with a possible D match to TRBD1 (6 bases). This CDR3 is 13 amino acids long. V lost 5 bases to trimming and J lost 11 bases, with 15 bases between them. From germline, CDR1 is SNHLY and CDR2 FYNNEI.

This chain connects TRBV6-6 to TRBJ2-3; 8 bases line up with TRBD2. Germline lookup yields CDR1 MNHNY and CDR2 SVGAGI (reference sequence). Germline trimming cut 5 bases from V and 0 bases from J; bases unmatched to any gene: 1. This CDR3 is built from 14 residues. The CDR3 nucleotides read TGTGCCAGCAGTCGCGGGGGGAGCACAGATACGCAGTATTTT. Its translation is CASSRGGSTDTQYF.

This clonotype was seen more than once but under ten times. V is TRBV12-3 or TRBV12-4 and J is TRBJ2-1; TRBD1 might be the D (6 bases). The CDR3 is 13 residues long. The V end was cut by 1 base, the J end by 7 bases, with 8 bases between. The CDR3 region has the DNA TGTGCCAGCAGTTTAGACAGGGTAAATGAGCAGTTCTTC. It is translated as CASSLDRVNEQFF.

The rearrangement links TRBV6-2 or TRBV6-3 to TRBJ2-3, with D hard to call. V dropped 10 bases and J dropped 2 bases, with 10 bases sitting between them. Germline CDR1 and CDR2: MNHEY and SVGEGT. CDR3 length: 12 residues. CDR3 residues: CATHEPTDTQYF. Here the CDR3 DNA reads TGTGCCACACACGAACCCACAGATACGCAGTATTTT.

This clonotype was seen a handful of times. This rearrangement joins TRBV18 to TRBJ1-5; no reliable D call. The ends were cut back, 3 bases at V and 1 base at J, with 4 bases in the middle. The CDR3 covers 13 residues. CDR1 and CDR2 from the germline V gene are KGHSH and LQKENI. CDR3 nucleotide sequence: TGTGCCAGCTCACCTTACAGCAATCAGCCCCAGCATTTT. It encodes CASSPYSNQPQHF. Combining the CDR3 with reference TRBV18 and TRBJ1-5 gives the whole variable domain NAGVMQNPRHLVRRRGQEARLRCSPMKGHSHVYWYRQLPEEGLKFMVYLQKENIIDESGMPKERFSAEFPKEGPSILRIQQVVRGDSAAYFCASSPYSNQPQHFGDGTRLSIL.

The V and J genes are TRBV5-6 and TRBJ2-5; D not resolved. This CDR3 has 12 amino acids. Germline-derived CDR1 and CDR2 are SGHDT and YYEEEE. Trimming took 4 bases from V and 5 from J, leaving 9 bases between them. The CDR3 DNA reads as TGTGCCAGCAGCCCGGTTGGGGAGACCCAGTACTTC. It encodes CASSPVGETQYF.

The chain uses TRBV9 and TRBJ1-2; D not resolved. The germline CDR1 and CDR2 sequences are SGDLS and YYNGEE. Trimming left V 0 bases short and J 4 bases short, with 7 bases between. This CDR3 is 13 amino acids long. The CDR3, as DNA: TGTGCCAGCAGCGTAGACGAAAGCTATGGCTACACCTTC. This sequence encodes CASSVDESYGYTF. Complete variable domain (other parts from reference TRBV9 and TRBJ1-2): DSGVTQTPKHLITATGQRVTLRCSPRSGDLSVYWYQQSLDQGLQFLIQYYNGEERAKGNILERFSAQQFPDLHSELNLSSLELGDSALYFCASSVDESYGYTFGSGTRLTVV.

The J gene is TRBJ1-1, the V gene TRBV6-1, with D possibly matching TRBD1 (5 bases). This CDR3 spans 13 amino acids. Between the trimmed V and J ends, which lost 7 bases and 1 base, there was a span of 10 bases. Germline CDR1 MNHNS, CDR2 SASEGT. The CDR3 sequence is CASTHGGNTEAFF. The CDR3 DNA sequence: TGTGCCAGCACCCACGGGGGGAACACTGAAGCTTTCTTT.

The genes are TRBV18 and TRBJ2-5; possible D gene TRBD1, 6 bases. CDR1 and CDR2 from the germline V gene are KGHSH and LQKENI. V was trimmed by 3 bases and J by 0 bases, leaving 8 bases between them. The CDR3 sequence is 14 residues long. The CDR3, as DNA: TGTGCCAGCTCACCCGACAGGTACCAAGAGACCCAGTACTTC. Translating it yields CASSPDRYQETQYF.